The clone carrying this TCR beta chain was recorded once. As yet, its antigen is unknown. The entry originates in a study of T and B cells in COVID-19 patients. Looking at the study overall: Most recovered patients had mild to moderate COVID-19 treated as outpatients. About 90% of the 20 active-infection patients had comorbidities associated with unfavorable COVID-19 outcome. Notes on the study in general: In COVID-19 patients, T cell receptor beta variable and joining gene use was reportedly strongly skewed.

Each TRB amplification used roughly 230-550 ng of genomic DNA from blood. Multiplex PCR with BIOMED2 TRB-A/B primer pools amplified TRB rearrangements. MiXCR was run by TCRdb on the multiplex PCR reads, yielding one entry per CDR3 protein. The repertoire holds under 20,000 distinct CDR3 sequences, with 25% to 30% as singletons. The CDR3 is 14 residues long. CDR1 is SGHRS, CDR2 YFSETQ, per germline. The ends were cut back, 2 bases at V and 6 bases at J, with 13 bases in the middle. The sequence came from a human donor who had recovered from COVID-19. V is TRBV5-1 and J is TRBJ2-3; possible D gene TRBD1, 5 bases. Sample: blood. This CDR3 reads CASSFSPGSDTQYF. CDR3 DNA sequence: TGCGCCAGCAGCTTTAGTCCAGGGTCCGATACGCAGTATTTT. The variable domain in full, completed from reference TRBV5-1 and TRBJ2-3, reads KAGVTQTPRYLIKTRGQQVTLSCSPISGHRSVSWYQQTPGQGLQFLFEYFSETQRNKGNFPGRFSGRQFSNSRSEMNVSTLELGDSALYLCASSFSPGSDTQYFGPGTRLTVL.